The 12 T cell receptor beta chains below were found in one sample sequenced in a study of T cells expressing NK-cell markers. Following a re-call of the 5' RACE reads, TCRdb has one entry per CDR3 protein and lacks DNA. The sample shows roughly 350,000 distinct CDR3 sequences, and 4% to 6.5% sits with its ten largest clones. The sequencing input was blood T cells: a sorted CD56 or NKG2C T cell subset, CD4+ or CD8+ T cells, or bulk PBMC T cells (not recorded which). The source of these receptors is a man between 18 and 69 years old in good health.

V gene TRBV11-2 combines with J gene TRBJ2-5; TCRdb calls TRBD2, which cannot be checked without DNA. The CDR3 length is 18 residues. Germline CDR1 reads SGHAT; CDR2 reads FQNNGV. CDR3 sequence reads: CASSLVTLAGGLSETQYF.

V and J are TRBV6-5 and TRBJ1-2; the TCRdb call, TRBD1, lacks DNA for checking. Per germline, CDR1 MNHEY and CDR2 SVGAGI. The CDR3 totals 14 residues. The CDR3 sequence is CASSYAQAAGGYTF.

The chain has TRBV2 and TRBJ2-3; TCRdb names TRBD2, which stays unverified in the absence of DNA. This CDR3 has 17 residues. Germline V CDR1 and CDR2: SNHLY, FYNNEI. CDR3 loop: CASRRSGTSGFTDTQYF.

The gene calls are TRBV10-3 and TRBJ2-7. Germline CDR1 and CDR2: ENHRY and SYGVKD. This CDR3 has 14 amino acids. CDR3: CAISEGGGTYEQYF.

V and J are TRBV27 and TRBJ2-2; lacking DNA, the TRBD1 call made by TCRdb goes unchecked. This CDR3 spans 15 amino acids. The germline V gene encodes CDR1 MNHEY and CDR2 SMNVEV (reference sequence). CDR3 residues: CASWGTGGNTGELFF.

The chain uses TRBV12-5 and TRBJ2-1; without DNA, the TCRdb call of TRBD1 cannot be checked. The CDR3 is made up of 16 amino acids. Germline-derived CDR1 and CDR2 are LGHNT and FRNRAP. The CDR3 protein is CASGLGTGYSYNEQFF.

The V call is TRBV7-8, the J call TRBJ1-1; the D call from TCRdb, TRBD1, cannot be confirmed without DNA. Germline values: CDR1 SGHVS, CDR2 FQNEAQ. CDR3 length equals 14 residues. The CDR3 here is CASSLSKGAFEAFF.

The chain couples TRBV28 to TRBJ1-6; the D call from TCRdb, TRBD1, cannot be confirmed without DNA. The CDR3 is made up of 16 amino acids. The germline V gene has CDR1 MDHEN and CDR2 SYDVKM. This chain's CDR3 is CASSSPRTGDASPLHF.

The rearrangement uses TRBV12-3 or TRBV12-4 and TRBJ2-7; TCRdb designates TRBD1, a call that cannot be tested without DNA. The CDR3 extends over 14 amino acids. CDR3 residues: CASSPRTTSYEQYF.

The J gene is TRBJ2-5, the V gene TRBV12-3 or TRBV12-4; TCRdb's assignment of TRBD1 cannot be checked, as there is no DNA. This CDR3 region has 15 residues. CDR3 amino acids: CASSFGGPPQETQYF.

The V gene is TRBV7-2, the J gene TRBJ2-7; checking the TCRdb D call of TRBD2 is not possible without DNA. This CDR3 has 15 residues. The germline gives CDR1 SGHTA, CDR2 FQGNSA. This CDR3 reads CASSLAGGGIYEQYF.

This rearrangement joins TRBV28 to TRBJ2-7. Germline assignment: CDR1 MDHEN and CDR2 SYDVKM. The CDR3 is 12 amino acids. The CDR3 loop is CASSSRVDEQYF.